One and the same sample provided the 18 T cell receptor beta chains below, sequenced in a study of a mutant IDH1 vaccine in newly diagnosed glioma. Described time point: week 23, last vaccination. The study gave 300 ug of mutant IDH1 20-mer peptide per vaccine dose, with topical imiquimod. The protocol was immunoSEQ multiplex PCR, while the TCRdb copy is restricted to in-frame clones and leaves out a portion. The sample yields approximately 41,000 clones, about four fifths seen once. Their recognized antigens are unknown. This material consisted of PBMCs, taken from a glioma patient whose treatment included an IDH1 peptide vaccine. The receptors derive from a man between 35 and 55 years old with glioma.

The gene calls are TRBV19 and TRBJ2-4, with 8 positions matching TRBD1. CDR1 and CDR2 from the germline V gene are LNHDA and SQIVND (reference sequence). V trimming: 2 bases; J trimming: 6 bases; junction bases outside the gene matches: 3. The CDR3 covers 14 residues. The CDR3 sequence: CASSISGGGNIQYF. The CDR3 bases are TGTGCCAGTAGTATATCAGGGGGCGGAAACATTCAGTACTTC. The full variable domain, completed using reference TRBV19 and TRBJ2-4, is DGGITQSPKYLFRKEGQNVTLSCEQNLNHDAMYWYRQDPGQGLRLIYYSQIVNDFQKGDIAEGYSVSREKKESFPLTVTSAQKNPTAFYLCASSISGGGNIQYFGAGTRLSVL.

This rearrangement joins TRBV6-6 to TRBJ2-2; 12 nucleotides align to TRBD2. The trim removed 7 bases at V and 4 bases at J, leaving 4 bases unmatched. CDR1 MNHNY and CDR2 SVGAGI come from the germline V gene (reference sequence). This CDR3 has 15 residues. The CDR3 here is CASNRLAGATGELFF. In DNA form, the CDR3 reads TGTGCCAGCAACCGACTAGCGGGAGCCACCGGGGAGCTGTTTTTT.

V gene TRBV4-1 combines with J gene TRBJ2-7, with 7 bases fitting TRBD1. Germline-derived CDR1 and CDR2 are MGHRA and YSYEKL. The V gene end was trimmed by 3 bases and the J gene end by 1 base; junction bases not matched to a gene: 9. The CDR3 loop spans 16 amino acids. CDR3 sequence reads: CASSHAGTATSYEQYF. Here the CDR3 DNA reads TGCGCCAGCAGCCACGCCGGGACAGCTACATCCTACGAGCAGTACTTC.

The rearrangement uses TRBV5-1 and TRBJ2-5; D is ambiguous. V was trimmed by 2 bases and J by 0 bases, leaving 5 bases between them. The length of the CDR3 is 13 residues. Per germline, CDR1 SGHRS and CDR2 YFSETQ. CDR3 in amino acids: CASSFTDQETQYF. CDR3 coding DNA: TGCGCCAGCAGCTTTACAGACCAAGAGACCCAGTACTTC. Looking up the rest from reference TRBV5-1 and TRBJ2-5 gives the full variable domain: KAGVTQTPRYLIKTRGQQVTLSCSPISGHRSVSWYQQTPGQGLQFLFEYFSETQRNKGNFPGRFSGRQFSNSRSEMNVSTLELGDSALYLCASSFTDQETQYFGPGTRLLVL.

The rearrangement uses TRBV9 and TRBJ2-1, with D possibly being TRBD1 or TRBD2 (5 bases each). Germline loops: CDR1 SGDLS, CDR2 YYNGEE. There are 13 residues in the CDR3. V lost 3 bases and J 4 bases, leaving 8 bases between the germline ends. CDR3 amino acids: CASSAGLYNEQFF. CDR3 in DNA: TGTGCCAGCAGCGCGGGGCTTTACAATGAGCAGTTCTTC.

The J gene is TRBJ2-1, the V gene TRBV15; D possibly uses TRBD1 or TRBD2 (6 bases each). The CDR3 extends over 16 amino acids. V dropped 6 bases and J dropped 4 bases, with 19 bases sitting between them. Germline V gives CDR1 LNHNV, CDR2 YYDKDF (reference sequence). CDR3 DNA sequence: TGTGCCACCAGAATCTCGGGTGGAGGGGGTTACAATGAGCAGTTCTTC. Translating it yields CATRISGGGGYNEQFF.

This clone was observed a few times. V gene TRBV7-2 combines with J gene TRBJ2-1; D is possibly TRBD2 (6 bases). Germline V gene sequence: CDR1 SGHTA, CDR2 FQGNSA. The CDR3 consists of 14 residues. The V and J ends lost 3 bases and 9 bases respectively, with 15 bases between them. This CDR3 reads CASSLGGLNSEQFF. In nucleotides, the CDR3 is TGTGCCAGCAGCTTGGGGGGACTGAATAGTGAGCAGTTCTTC. The full variable domain, with the rest looked up from reference TRBV7-2 and TRBJ2-1, is GAGVSQSPSNKVTEKGKDVELRCDPISGHTALYWYRQSLGQGLEFLIYFQGNSAPDKSGLPSDRFSAERTGGSVSTLTIQRTQQEDSAVYLCASSLGGLNSEQFFGPGTRLTVL.

The genes are TRBV19 and TRBJ1-1; 9 bases align to TRBD1. V was pared by 6 bases and J by 2 bases, with 7 bases of the junction left unmatched. Germline CDR1 LNHDA, CDR2 SQIVND (reference sequence). The CDR3 totals 15 residues. CDR3 residues: CASRLDRGTNTEAFF. The CDR3 nucleotides read TGTGCCAGTAGGTTAGACAGGGGGACAAACACTGAAGCTTTCTTT.

The V and J genes are TRBV2 and TRBJ2-7; no definite D call. Germline V lookup: CDR1 SNHLY, CDR2 FYNNEI. The CDR3 contains 15 residues. Trimming removed 0 bases at V and 3 bases at J, with 12 bases between. The CDR3 bases are TGTGCCAGCAGTGAAGCCCTAGGGAATCGCTACGAGCAGTACTTC. Translation: CASSEALGNRYEQYF. Using reference TRBV2 and TRBJ2-7 for the parts outside the CDR3, the full variable domain is EPEVTQTPSHQVTQMGQEVILRCVPISNHLYFYWYRQILGQKVEFLVSFYNNEISEKSEIFDDQFSVERPDGSNFTLKIRSTKLEDSAMYFCASSEALGNRYEQYFGPGTRLTVT.

The chain recombines TRBV5-8 with TRBJ2-5, with TRBD1 matching 8 bases. Germline CDR1 reads SGHTS; CDR2 reads YDEGEE. J was trimmed by 7 bases and V by 3 bases; bases with no gene match: 8. The CDR3 totals 14 residues. CDR3 in DNA: TGTGCCAGCAGCTCCGGACAGGGATGGGTGACCCAGTACTTC. This sequence encodes CASSSGQGWVTQYF.

This sequence joins TRBV9 and TRBJ2-5, with D possibly being TRBD2 (6 bases). Germline V gene lookup returns CDR1 SGDLS and CDR2 YYNGEE. The CDR3 runs 14 residues. V was cut by 0 bases and J by 8 bases, with 14 bases left in between. In DNA form, the CDR3 reads TGTGCCAGCAGCGTAGGGAGGGGTGCCGGAACCCAGTACTTC. Amino acids: CASSVGRGAGTQYF.

The chain links TRBV7-3 to TRBJ1-1; D unclear. Germline CDR1 reads SGHTA; CDR2 reads FQGTGA. The ends were cut back, 4 bases at V and 5 bases at J, with 11 bases in the middle. The length of the CDR3 is 13 residues. The CDR3 loop reads CASSSIRGTEAFF. Written as DNA, the CDR3 is TGTGCCAGCAGCTCAATACGGGGAACTGAAGCTTTCTTT.

Concerning this clone itself: The junction departs from the called germline gene at one end, perhaps through a read error. The CDR3 coding sequence is TGTGCTAGCAGTCCGAACCAAGAGACCCAGTACTTC. This sequence encodes CASSPNQETQYF. The J gene is TRBJ2-5, the V gene TRBV7-7; D uncertain. Per germline, CDR1 SSHAT and CDR2 FNYEAQ (reference sequence). The CDR3 length is 12 residues. Full variable domain (missing parts from reference TRBV7-7 and TRBJ2-5): GAGVSQSPRYKVTKRGQDVTLRCDPISSHATLYWYQQALGQGPEFLTYFNYEAQPDKSGLPSDRFSAERPEGSISTLTIQRTEQRDSAMYRCASSPNQETQYFGPGTRLLVL.

A few counts support this clone. The V and J genes are TRBV4-2 and TRBJ2-3; D is ambiguous. This CDR3 is built from 13 residues. Germline V gives CDR1 LGHNA, CDR2 YNFKEQ. V shed 1 base and J shed 6 bases, with 8 bases lying between them. CDR3: CASSQVRRDTQYF. Here the CDR3 DNA reads TGTGCCAGCAGCCAAGTCAGGCGGGATACGCAGTATTTT.

This chain links TRBV5-4 with TRBJ1-1; D perhaps matches TRBD1 (6 bases). Germline V lookup: CDR1 SGHNT, CDR2 YYREEE (reference sequence). The CDR3 totals 14 residues. Trimming took off 6 bases at V and 0 bases at J, with 12 bases between the two ends. CDR3 DNA: TGTGCCAGCAACTTACGGGGGCTGAACACTGAAGCTTTCTTT. Translated, it gives CASNLRGLNTEAFF.

The chain has TRBV11-2 and TRBJ2-2; D gene unclear. Germline values: CDR1 SGHAT, CDR2 FQNNGV. The V gene lost 4 bases and the J gene lost 4 bases, with 7 bases spanning the gap. The CDR3 has 13 amino acids. DNA of the CDR3: TGTGCCAGCAGCTCACTGACCACCGGGGAGCTGTTTTTT. This gives the protein CASSSLTTGELFF. Full variable domain (outside the CDR3, taken from reference TRBV11-2 and TRBJ2-2): EAGVAQSPRYKIIEKRQSVAFWCNPISGHATLYWYQQILGQGPKLLIQFQNNGVVDDSQLPKDRFSAERLKGVDSTLKIQPAKLEDSAVYLCASSSLTTGELFFGEGSRLTVL.

This clone was recorded a few times. The gene calls are TRBV15 and TRBJ1-5, with TRBD1 matching 9 bases. V shed 5 bases, J shed 3 bases, and the junction held 8 bases outside the gene matches. Germline lookup yields CDR1 LNHNV and CDR2 YYDKDF (reference sequence). This CDR3 contains 16 residues. The CDR3 protein is CATSLDGTGFNQPQHF. The CDR3 nucleotides read TGTGCCACCAGCTTGGACGGGACAGGGTTCAATCAGCCCCAGCATTTT.

The V call is TRBV5-5, the J call TRBJ2-7; a weak D match, TRBD1 (5 bases). V lost 0 bases, J lost 2 bases, and 12 bases lay in between. Germline values: CDR1 SGHKS, CDR2 YYEKEE (reference sequence). The CDR3 totals 15 residues. The DNA for the CDR3 is TGTGCCAGCAGCTTGGTCCAGGGTCGACCCTACGAGCAGTACTTC. Its protein is CASSLVQGRPYEQYF.